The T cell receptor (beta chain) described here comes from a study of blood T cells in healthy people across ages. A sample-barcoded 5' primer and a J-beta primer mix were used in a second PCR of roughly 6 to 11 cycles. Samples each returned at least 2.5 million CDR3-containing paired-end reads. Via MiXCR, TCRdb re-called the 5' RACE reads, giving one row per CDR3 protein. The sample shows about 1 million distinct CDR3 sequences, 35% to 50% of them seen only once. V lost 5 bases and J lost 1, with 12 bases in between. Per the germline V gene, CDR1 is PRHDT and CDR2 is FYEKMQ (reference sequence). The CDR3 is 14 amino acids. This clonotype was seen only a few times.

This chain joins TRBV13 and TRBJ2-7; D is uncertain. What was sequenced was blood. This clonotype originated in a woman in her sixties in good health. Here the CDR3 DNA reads TGTGCCAGCAGCCCCCGTGGGCGGTCCTACGAGCAGTACTTC. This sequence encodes CASSPRGRSYEQYF.